The clone carrying this T cell receptor beta chain has a handful of counts. Its antigen is unknown. The sample comes from a study of T-cell reconstitution after alpha-beta-depleted transplantation in children. Findings of the study overall: Recipient T cells and thymic progenitors that survived were the source of the high TCRbeta diversity seen at day 60 in some patients. Newly produced T cells mostly accounted for T-cell counts and diversity one year post-transplant. It was reported that alpha-beta T cells came from several hundred expanded graft clones (about two months after transplant).

Trimming took 6 bases from V and 0 from J, leaving 6 bases between them. Germline assignment: CDR1 MNHNS and CDR2 SASEGT. The CDR3 length is 14 residues. Unique molecular identifiers featured in how the TCRbeta library was prepared. From the PCR reads, TCRdb called clonotypes with MiXCR, one entry per CDR3 protein. In the table there are under 250,000 distinct CDR3 sequences, around 7% of which are singletons. The sequenced sample was PBMCs, obtained before TCRalphabeta/CD19-depleted stem cell transplant. The chain employs TRBV6-1 and TRBJ2-6; D gene ambiguous. The origin of this receptor is a boy aged 2-15 years with acute lymphoblastic leukemia, due to receive a stem cell transplant. For the CDR3, the DNA is TGTGCCAGCAGGCCCGGCTCTGGGGCCAACGTCCTGACTTTC. This sequence encodes CASRPGSGANVLTF.